This TCR beta chain was profiled in a study of T-cell reconstitution after alpha-beta-depleted transplantation in children. The germline V and J ends were trimmed by 3 bases and 4 bases, with 12 bases remaining between them. CDR1 and CDR2 from the germline V gene are SQVTM and ANQGSEA. CDR3 length: 13 amino acids. Study conclusions and caveats: It was surviving recipient T cells and thymic progenitors that gave some patients high TCRbeta diversity at day 60. T-cell numbers and diversity, one year after transplant, stemmed largely from T cells that were newly produced.

Concerning this clonotype: The antigen is unknown.

TCRbeta library construction was performed incorporating unique molecular identifiers. TCRdb analysed the PCR reads with MiXCR anew, one entry per CDR3 protein. The sample holds approximately 800,000 distinct CDR3 sequences; about 15% are singletons and the top ten take around 4.5%. The sample here was PBMCs, mostly from graft donor cells, taken 360 days after TCRalphabeta/CD19-depleted stem cell transplant. The chain has TRBV29-1 and TRBJ1-2; D ambiguous. This sequence originates from a male patient between 10 and 17 years old who had a stem cell transplant for acute lymphoblastic leukemia, so the T cells may come from the graft donor. The CDR3 coding sequence is TGCAGCGTTGAGAAGGGAGCAGGCTATGGCTACACCTTC. Translated: CSVEKGAGYGYTF.